The 24 T cell receptor beta chains listed next were all sequenced from one sample in a study of regulatory T cells in long-lasting Graves disease. CDR3-region Arm-PCR and iRepertoire HTBI primers produced the TCR beta libraries. TCRdb analysed the multiplex PCR reads with MiXCR anew, one entry per CDR3 protein. The sample includes approximately 400,000 distinct CDR3 sequences, about 15% of them seen just once. Described time point: newly diagnosed GD, antithyroid drugs for less than 3 months. The TCR library was made from RNA that had been extracted from PBMCs in TRIzol. This sample was also put to use in a study of T cells in Graves' hyperthyroidism and ophthalmopathy.

The specimen was peripheral blood mononuclear cells (PBMCs), collected at new diagnosis, from a patient treated with antithyroid drugs. The origin of the receptors is a woman younger than 45 with Graves disease.

The sample holds a few counts of this clonotype. V and J are TRBV7-6 and TRBJ2-6; D gene ambiguous. V lost 3 bases to trimming and J lost 4 bases, with 13 bases between them. Looked up from germline, CDR1 is SGHVS and CDR2 is FNYEAQ. CDR3 length equals 16 residues. CDR3 DNA sequence: TGTGCCAGCAGCTTCGGTTGGATCGCCGGGGCCAACGTCCTGACTTTC. This gives the protein CASSFGWIAGANVLTF.

The V and J genes are TRBV2 and TRBJ2-2; TRBD1 matches at 7 bases. J gave up 7 bases and V 6 bases, and 14 bases lay outside the gene matches. This CDR3 spans 16 amino acids. Germline CDR1 reads SNHLY; CDR2 reads FYNNEI. CDR3 DNA: TGTGCCAGCAGAGACAAAGGGACAGTGGACAGCGGGGAGCTGTTTTTT. Translation gives CASRDKGTVDSGELFF.

This clonotype was seen more than once but under ten times. V gene TRBV24-1 combines with J gene TRBJ2-1, with D perhaps matching TRBD2 (5 bases). The germline CDR1 and CDR2 sequences are KGHDR and SFDVKD. The CDR3 has 15 residues. Trimming pared 3 bases from V and 4 bases from J, leaving 12 bases between. DNA for the CDR3: TGTGCCACCAGTGATCCGAAGCGGAATTACAATGAGCAGTTCTTC. Protein product: CATSDPKRNYNEQFF.

The chain is built from TRBV13 and TRBJ2-7, with a possible D match to TRBD1 (5 bases). Between the trimmed V and J ends, which lost 2 bases and 6 bases, there was a span of 11 bases. The CDR3 runs 13 residues. CDR1 is PRHDT, CDR2 FYEKMQ, per germline (reference sequence). This CDR3 reads CASSLSGHTEQYF. CDR3 bases: TGTGCCAGCAGCTTATCAGGGCATACCGAGCAGTACTTC.

In its sample, this clonotype was seen many times. The chain recombines TRBV12-3 or TRBV12-4 with TRBJ1-2; 10 bases are a match to TRBD1. This CDR3 has 16 amino acids. V was clipped by 5 bases and J by 7 bases; unmatched bases: 13. This CDR3 is CASSPGQGLRGAGYTF. CDR3 in DNA: TGTGCCAGCAGTCCGGGACAGGGGCTGAGAGGGGCTGGCTACACCTTC.

In its sample, this clonotype was seen many times. This chain links TRBV28 with TRBJ1-1; 11 bases map to TRBD1. V lost 4 bases and J lost 6; bases outside the gene matches: 10. The V gene's germline CDR1 is MDHEN and CDR2 SYDVKM. There are 16 residues in the CDR3. DNA of the CDR3: TGTGCCAGCAGTTCTTGGACAGGGGGCGAGAAATCTGAAGCTTTCTTT. Its translation: CASSSWTGGEKSEAFF.

The chain employs TRBV12-3 or TRBV12-4 and TRBJ2-7; 9 positions agree with TRBD2. The V segment lost 5 bases and the J segment 6 bases; nucleotides outside the gene matches: 5. This CDR3 region has 13 residues. Here the CDR3 reads CASSAGTSSEQYF. CDR3 nucleotides: TGTGCCAGCAGTGCCGGGACTAGCTCCGAGCAGTACTTC.

This clonotype was picked up many times. The DNA of the CDR3 is TGCGCCACCCGATACAGGGGGCACAGCTCCTACGAGCAGTACTTC. This translates into CATRYRGHSSYEQYF. The chain uses TRBV10-1 and TRBJ2-7; TRBD1 matches 9 bases. CDR1 and CDR2 from the germline V gene are WNHNN and SYGVQD (reference sequence). V gave up 10 bases and J gave up 0 bases; unmatched junction bases: 10. This CDR3 is built from 15 residues.

The genes are TRBV12-3 or TRBV12-4 and TRBJ2-5; D may match TRBD1 or TRBD2 (5 bases each). V was shortened by 5 bases and J by 5 bases, with 15 bases between the two germline ends. The CDR3 contains 14 residues. The CDR3 DNA sequence: TGTGCCAGCAGTGGCCCAGGGACCCGGGAGACCCAGTACTTC. Encoded protein: CASSGPGTRETQYF.

This clonotype was counted a few times. The gene calls are TRBV5-5 and TRBJ2-2; TRBD1 might be the D (6 bases). Trimming left V 4 bases short and J 6 bases short, with 22 bases between. This CDR3 spans 17 amino acids. Germline V gives CDR1 SGHKS, CDR2 YYEKEE (reference sequence). CDR3 in amino acids: CASSGRATTGFAGELFF. The CDR3, as DNA: TGTGCCAGCAGCGGGCGAGCTACTACAGGGTTCGCCGGGGAGCTGTTTTTT.

This clonotype was found many times. The V gene is TRBV27, the J gene TRBJ1-1; no firm D call. This CDR3 has 12 amino acids. Germline values: CDR1 MNHEY, CDR2 SMNVEV (reference sequence). Trimming cost V 11 bases and J 0 bases, with 10 bases left between them. CDR3 residues: CAPPGVNTEAFF. CDR3 nucleotides: TGTGCCCCCCCGGGAGTGAACACTGAAGCTTTCTTT.

This clonotype was observed at least ten times. This CDR3 reads CASSSTGPGQPQHF. The CDR3 region has the DNA TGTGCCAGCAGCAGTACAGGGCCGGGGCAGCCCCAGCATTTT. The rearrangement joins TRBV7-9 to TRBJ1-5; a weak D match, TRBD1 (6 bases). CDR3 length: 14 residues. Germline CDR1 reads SEHNR; CDR2 reads FQNEAQ (reference sequence). The V and J ends lost 5 bases and 7 bases respectively, with 15 bases between them. Complete variable domain (other parts from reference TRBV7-9 and TRBJ1-5): DTGVSQNPRHKITKRGQNVTFRCDPISEHNRLYWYRQTLGQGPEFLTYFQNEAQLEKSRLLSDRFSAERPKGSFSTLEIQRTEQGDSAMYLCASSSTGPGQPQHFGDGTRLSIL.

As to this clonotype: A much larger clone is a single base away; this may be a read error. This rearrangement joins TRBV6-5 to TRBJ2-1, with 8 bases lining up with TRBD2. The J call may be incorrect, as the DNA end agrees better with TRBJ2-5. Germline V gives CDR1 MNHEY, CDR2 SVGAGI. The CDR3 has 16 residues. In nucleotides, the CDR3 is TGTGCCAGCAGTTGGGCAGCGGGAGAGGTAGGAGAGACCCAGTACTTC. It codes for CASSWAAGEVGETQYF.

This clonotype appeared a few times. The junction departs from germline at one end; a sequencing error may be responsible. J is TRBJ1-1 and V is TRBV5-1, with TRBD1 as a possible D gene (5 bases). The CDR3 is 13 residues long. CDR1 and CDR2 (germline): SGHRS, YFSETQ. CDR3: CASSSAGNTVAFF. CDR3 nucleotides: TGCGCCAGCAGCTCCGCAGGGAACACTGTAGCTTTCTTT.

This clonotype came up many times. The CDR3 protein is CASTASGVGYYGYTF. CDR3 in DNA: TGTGCCAGCACCGCCTCGGGTGTTGGGTACTATGGCTACACCTTC. The chain links TRBV11-2 to TRBJ1-2; D gene ambiguous. The CDR3 sequence is 15 residues long. In germline, CDR1 is SGHAT, CDR2 FQNNGV. Trimming pared 7 bases from V and 3 bases from J, leaving 18 bases between.

In its sample, this clonotype was seen many times. The rearrangement joins TRBV7-2 to TRBJ2-7, with D unclear. This CDR3 comprises 15 residues. Germline V gives CDR1 SGHTA, CDR2 FQGNSA. The germline V and J ends were trimmed by 1 base and 1 base, with 11 bases remaining between them. CDR3 sequence reads: CASSLDSQPSYEQYF. As DNA, the CDR3 is TGTGCCAGCAGCTTAGACTCCCAGCCATCCTACGAGCAGTACTTC.

The chain couples TRBV12-3 or TRBV12-4 to TRBJ1-1; TRBD1 aligns across 11 bases. V shed 3 bases, J shed 4 bases, and the junction held 7 bases outside the gene matches. The CDR3 is 16 amino acids. Here the CDR3 reads CASSFIGTGGSTEAFF. The CDR3 region has the DNA TGTGCCAGCAGTTTTATAGGGACAGGGGGGAGCACTGAAGCTTTCTTT.

There are many counts of this clonotype. The rearrangement uses TRBV7-8 and TRBJ1-1; TRBD1 aligns across 9 bases. V shed 4 bases and J 6 bases; nucleotides not matched to a gene: 6. This CDR3 contains 14 residues. Per germline, CDR1 SGHVS and CDR2 FQNEAQ. This CDR3 is CASSWTTGGAEAFF. The CDR3 DNA is TGTGCCAGCAGCTGGACGACAGGGGGGGCTGAAGCTTTCTTT. Full variable domain (outside the CDR3, taken from reference TRBV7-8 and TRBJ1-1): GAGVSQSPRYKVAKRGQDVALRCDPISGHVSLFWYQQALGQGPEFLTYFQNEAQLDKSGLPSDRFFAERPEGSVSTLKIQRTQQEDSAVYLCASSWTTGGAEAFFGQGTRLTVV.

This clonotype was recorded at least ten times. The V call is TRBV6-5, the J call TRBJ2-1, with TRBD2 identical over 13 bases. The CDR3 has 15 amino acids. The trim removed 4 bases at V and 6 bases at J, leaving 3 bases unmatched. Germline lookup yields CDR1 MNHEY and CDR2 SVGAGI. This CDR3 is CASSWTSGSPNEQFF. CDR3 coding DNA: TGTGCCAGCAGTTGGACTAGCGGGAGCCCCAATGAGCAGTTCTTC.

This chain's CDR3 is CSARDYRGIGDEQFF. The CDR3 coding sequence is TGCAGTGCTAGAGATTATCGAGGGATCGGTGATGAGCAGTTCTTC. The V gene is TRBV20-1, the J gene TRBJ2-1; possible D gene TRBD2, 5 bases. CDR1 is DFQATT, CDR2 SNEGSKA, per germline (reference sequence). CDR3 length: 15 amino acids. Between the trimmed V and J ends, which lost 0 bases and 8 bases, there was a span of 17 bases.

In the case of this clonotype: A read error may explain this, as a much larger clone is one base away. Because the CDR3 is missing its conserved closing phenylalanine or tryptophan, this is likely a read error. The rearrangement joins TRBV12-3 or TRBV12-4 to TRBJ1-1; possibly TRBD1 for D (6 bases). V lost 1 base to trimming and J lost 7 bases, with 10 bases between them. The CDR3 loop spans 13 amino acids. CDR3 region: CASSLEGVGEAFL. DNA of the CDR3: TGTGCCAGCAGTTTAGAGGGGGTGGGTGAAGCTTTCCTT.

There are a few counts of this clonotype. The gene calls are TRBV30 and TRBJ1-1, with D perhaps matching TRBD1 (5 bases). The CDR3 spans 15 residues. Looked up from germline, CDR1 is GTSNPN and CDR2 is SVGIG (reference sequence). V was shortened by 0 bases and J by 4 bases, with 15 bases between the two germline ends. This CDR3 is CAWSVRGTGSTEAFF. The CDR3 nucleotides read TGTGCCTGGAGTGTACGGGGGACGGGGAGCACTGAAGCTTTCTTT.

To note about this clonotype: This may be a read error, as it is one base from a much larger clone. V is TRBV28 and J is TRBJ2-1; TRBD2 aligns across 9 bases. Unmatched junction bases numbered 7, after V lost 6 bases and J lost 7 bases. The CDR3 runs 14 residues. Germline CDR1 and CDR2: MDHEN and SYDVKM. CDR3 sequence (DNA): TGTGCCAGCAGGGCGGGAGGGCCTCCGAATGAGCAGTTCTTC. This sequence encodes CASRAGGPPNEQFF.

This sequence joins TRBV5-1 and TRBJ1-1, with D possibly TRBD1 on 6 matching bases. Germline CDR1 SGHRS, CDR2 YFSETQ. The CDR3 totals 16 residues. V was cut by 4 bases and J by 1 base, with 17 bases left in between. The CDR3 DNA reads as TGCGCCAGCAGCCCGTTAACAGGGTGGGAGAACACTGAAGCTTTCTTT. The encoded protein is CASSPLTGWENTEAFF. Using reference TRBV5-1 and TRBJ1-1 for the parts outside the CDR3, the full variable domain is KAGVTQTPRYLIKTRGQQVTLSCSPISGHRSVSWYQQTPGQGLQFLFEYFSETQRNKGNFPGRFSGRQFSNSRSEMNVSTLELGDSALYLCASSPLTGWENTEAFFGQGTRLTVV.